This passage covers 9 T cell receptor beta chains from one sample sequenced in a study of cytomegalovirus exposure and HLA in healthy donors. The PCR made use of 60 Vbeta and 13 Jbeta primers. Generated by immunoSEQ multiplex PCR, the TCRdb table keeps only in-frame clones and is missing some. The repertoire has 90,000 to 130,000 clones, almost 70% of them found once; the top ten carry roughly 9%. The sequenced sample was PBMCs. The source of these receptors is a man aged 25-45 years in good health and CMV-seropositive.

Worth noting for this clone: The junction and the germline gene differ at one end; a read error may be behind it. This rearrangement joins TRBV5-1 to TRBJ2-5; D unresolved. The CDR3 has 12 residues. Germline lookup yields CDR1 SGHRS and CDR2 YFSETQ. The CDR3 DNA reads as TGCGCCAGCAGCTTTGATGGAGAGGCCCAGTACTTC. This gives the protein CASSFDGEAQYF.

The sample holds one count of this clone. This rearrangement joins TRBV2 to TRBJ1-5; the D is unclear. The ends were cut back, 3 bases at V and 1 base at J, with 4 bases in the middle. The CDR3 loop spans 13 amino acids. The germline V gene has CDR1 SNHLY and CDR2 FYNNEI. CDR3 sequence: CASSDGSNQPQHF. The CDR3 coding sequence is TGTGCCAGCAGTGACGGGAGCAATCAGCCCCAGCATTTT. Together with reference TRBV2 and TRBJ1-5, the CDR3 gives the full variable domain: EPEVTQTPSHQVTQMGQEVILRCVPISNHLYFYWYRQILGQKVEFLVSFYNNEISEKSEIFDDQFSVERPDGSNFTLKIRSTKLEDSAMYFCASSDGSNQPQHFGDGTRLSIL.

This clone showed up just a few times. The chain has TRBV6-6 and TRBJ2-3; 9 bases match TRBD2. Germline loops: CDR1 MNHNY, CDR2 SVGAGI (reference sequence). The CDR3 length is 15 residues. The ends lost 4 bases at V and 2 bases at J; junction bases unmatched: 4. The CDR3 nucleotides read TGTGCCAGCAGTTCGACTAGCGGCACCACAGATACGCAGTATTTT. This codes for CASSSTSGTTDTQYF.

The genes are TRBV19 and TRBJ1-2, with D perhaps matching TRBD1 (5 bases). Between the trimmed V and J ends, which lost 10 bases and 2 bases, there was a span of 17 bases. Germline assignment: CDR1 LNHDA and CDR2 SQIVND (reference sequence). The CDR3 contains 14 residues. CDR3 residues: CATTLARGNYGYTF. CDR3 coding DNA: TGTGCCACCACATTGGCAAGGGGCAACTATGGCTACACCTTC. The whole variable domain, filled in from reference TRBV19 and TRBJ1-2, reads DGGITQSPKYLFRKEGQNVTLSCEQNLNHDAMYWYRQDPGQGLRLIYYSQIVNDFQKGDIAEGYSVSREKKESFPLTVTSAQKNPTAFYLCATTLARGNYGYTFGSGTRLTVV.

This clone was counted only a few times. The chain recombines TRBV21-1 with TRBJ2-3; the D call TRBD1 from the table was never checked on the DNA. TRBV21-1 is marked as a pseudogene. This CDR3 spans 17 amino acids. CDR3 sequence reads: CASSKAGPCLYTDTQYF. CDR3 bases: TGTGCCAGCAGCAAAGCGGGGCCGTGCCTCTACACAGATACGCAGTATTTT.

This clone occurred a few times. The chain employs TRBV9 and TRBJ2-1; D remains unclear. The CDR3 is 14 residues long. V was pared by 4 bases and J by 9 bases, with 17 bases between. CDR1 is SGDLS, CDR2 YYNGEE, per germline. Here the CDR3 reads CASSPRPAASEQFF. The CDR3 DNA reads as TGTGCCAGCAGCCCGCGTCCGGCGGCGAGTGAGCAGTTCTTC.

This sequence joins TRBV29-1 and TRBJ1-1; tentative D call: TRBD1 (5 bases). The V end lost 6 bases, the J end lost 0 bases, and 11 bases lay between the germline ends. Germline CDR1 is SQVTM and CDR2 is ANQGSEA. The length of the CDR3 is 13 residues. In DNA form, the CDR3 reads TGCAGCGTCTCACAGGCCCTGAACACTGAAGCTTTCTTT. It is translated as CSVSQALNTEAFF.

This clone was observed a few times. In DNA, the CDR3 is TGTGCCAGCTTTCCCGGGCAGGGTTCAGCTTTCTTT. As protein: CASFPGQGSAFF. The gene calls are TRBV6-5 and TRBJ1-1, with D maybe TRBD1 (5 bases). Germline V gives CDR1 MNHEY, CDR2 SVGAGI. There are 12 residues in the CDR3. V lost 8 bases and J lost 10, with 17 bases in between.

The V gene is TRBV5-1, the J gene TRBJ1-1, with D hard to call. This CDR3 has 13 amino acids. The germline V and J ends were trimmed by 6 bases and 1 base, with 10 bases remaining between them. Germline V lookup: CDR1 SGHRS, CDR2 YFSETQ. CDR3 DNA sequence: TGCGCCAGCACCGAGGAAGAGAACACTGAAGCTTTCTTT. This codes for CASTEEENTEAFF. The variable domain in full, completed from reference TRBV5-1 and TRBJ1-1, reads KAGVTQTPRYLIKTRGQQVTLSCSPISGHRSVSWYQQTPGQGLQFLFEYFSETQRNKGNFPGRFSGRQFSNSRSEMNVSTLELGDSALYLCASTEEENTEAFFGQGTRLTVV.